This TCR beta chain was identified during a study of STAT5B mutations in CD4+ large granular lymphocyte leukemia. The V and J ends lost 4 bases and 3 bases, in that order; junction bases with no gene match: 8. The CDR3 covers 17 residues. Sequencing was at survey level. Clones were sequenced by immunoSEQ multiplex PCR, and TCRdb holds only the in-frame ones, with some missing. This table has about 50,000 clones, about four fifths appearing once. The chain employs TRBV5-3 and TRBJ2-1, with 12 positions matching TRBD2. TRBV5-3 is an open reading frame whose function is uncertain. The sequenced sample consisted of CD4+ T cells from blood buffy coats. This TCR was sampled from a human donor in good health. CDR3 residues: CARSAHTSGGHYNEQFF. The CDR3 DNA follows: TGTGCCAGAAGCGCACACACTAGCGGGGGGCACTACAATGAGCAGTTCTTC.